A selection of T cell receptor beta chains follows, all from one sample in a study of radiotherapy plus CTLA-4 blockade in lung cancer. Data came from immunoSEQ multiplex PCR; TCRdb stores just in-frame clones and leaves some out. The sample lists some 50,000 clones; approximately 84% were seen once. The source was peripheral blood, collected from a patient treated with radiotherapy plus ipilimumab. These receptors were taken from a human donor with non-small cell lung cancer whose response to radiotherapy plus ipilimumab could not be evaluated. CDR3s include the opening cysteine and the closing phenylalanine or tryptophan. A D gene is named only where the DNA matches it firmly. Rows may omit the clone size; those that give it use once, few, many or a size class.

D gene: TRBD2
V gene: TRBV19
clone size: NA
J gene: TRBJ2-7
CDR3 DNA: TGTGCCAGTAGTATTGGACTAGCGGCCTACTACGAGCAGTACTTC
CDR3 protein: CASSIGLAAYYEQYF

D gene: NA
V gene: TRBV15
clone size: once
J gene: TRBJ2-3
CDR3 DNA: TGTGCCACCAGCAGAATCTCTGGCACAGATACGCAGTATTTT
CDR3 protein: CATSRISGTDTQYF

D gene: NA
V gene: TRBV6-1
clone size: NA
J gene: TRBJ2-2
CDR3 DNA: TGTGCCAGCAGTGTTTACGGGGAGCTGTTTTTT
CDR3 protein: CASSVYGELFF

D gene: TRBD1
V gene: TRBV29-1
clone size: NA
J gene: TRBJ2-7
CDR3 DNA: TGCAGCGTCGGACAGGGGTCCTACGAGCAGTACTTC
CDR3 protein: CSVGQGSYEQYF

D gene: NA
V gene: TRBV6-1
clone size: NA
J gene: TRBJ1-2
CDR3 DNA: TGTGCCAGCAGCCTCCCTGGGGCTTGGGGAGGCTACACCTTC
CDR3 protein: CASSLPGAWGGYTF

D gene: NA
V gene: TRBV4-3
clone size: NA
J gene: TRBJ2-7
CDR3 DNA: TGCGCCAGCAGCCAAGATTATAATGGACTCTACGAGCAGTACTTC
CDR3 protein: CASSQDYNGLYEQYF

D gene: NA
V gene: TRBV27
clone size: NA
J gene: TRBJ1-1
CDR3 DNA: TGTGCCAGCAGCTGCCCTACCTTT
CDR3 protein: CASSCPTF

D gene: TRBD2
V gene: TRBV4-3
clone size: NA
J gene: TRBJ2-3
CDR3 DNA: TGCGCCAGCAGCCAAGAGAGAGCGGGGGGGCAGGGTACGCAGTATTTT
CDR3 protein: CASSQERAGGQGTQYF

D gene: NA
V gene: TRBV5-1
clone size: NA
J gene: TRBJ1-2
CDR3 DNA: TGCGCCAGCAGCAGCAGGGTAGGGGGCTACACCTTC
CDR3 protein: CASSSRVGGYTF

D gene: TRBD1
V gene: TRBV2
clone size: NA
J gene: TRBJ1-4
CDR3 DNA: TGTGCCAGCAGACCCGGGACAGGGGAAGGTGCAAAACTGTTTTTT
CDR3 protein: CASRPGTGEGAKLFF

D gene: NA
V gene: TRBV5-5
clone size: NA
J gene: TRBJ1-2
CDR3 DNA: TGTGCCAGCAGCGGAACCGACAGGACCTCTGGCTACACCTTC
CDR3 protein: CASSGTDRTSGYTF

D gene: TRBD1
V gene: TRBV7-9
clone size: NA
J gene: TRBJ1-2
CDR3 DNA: TGTGCCAGCAGCTTAGGACAGGGGGCTGACTATGGCTACACCTTC
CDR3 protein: CASSLGQGADYGYTF

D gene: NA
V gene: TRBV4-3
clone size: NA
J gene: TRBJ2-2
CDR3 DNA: TGCGCCAGCAGCCGCGCCGGGACAAAATCGACCGGGGAGCTGTTTTTT
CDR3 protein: CASSRAGTKSTGELFF

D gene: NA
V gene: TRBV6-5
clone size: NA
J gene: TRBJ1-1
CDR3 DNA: TGTGCCAGCAGACCGCTAACAGCGAACACTGAAGCTTTCTTT
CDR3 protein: CASRPLTANTEAFF

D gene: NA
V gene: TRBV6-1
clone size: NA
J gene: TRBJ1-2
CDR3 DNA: TGTGCCAGCAGTGTTTTGGGCGGCAGGACAAACTATGGCTACACCTTC
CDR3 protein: CASSVLGGRTNYGYTF

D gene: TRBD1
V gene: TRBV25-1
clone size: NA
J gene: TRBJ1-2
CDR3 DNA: TGTGCCAGCAGTGAACAGGGGGCCAGCGCCATCTATGGCTACACCTTC
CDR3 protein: CASSEQGASAIYGYTF

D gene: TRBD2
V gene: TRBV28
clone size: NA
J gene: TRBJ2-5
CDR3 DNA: TGTGCCAGCAGGGGAGTGGGCGGGGGGCAAGAGACCCAGTACTTC
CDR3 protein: CASRGVGGGQETQYF

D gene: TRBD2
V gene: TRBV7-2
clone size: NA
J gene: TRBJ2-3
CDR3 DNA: TGTGCCAGCAGCTTAATGCTAGCGGGAGAGGCGCAGTATTTT
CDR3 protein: CASSLMLAGEAQYF

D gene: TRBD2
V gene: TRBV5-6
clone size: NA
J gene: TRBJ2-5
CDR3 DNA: TGTGCCAGTCGCTCTAGCGGGAGGGAACAAGAGACCCAGTACTTC
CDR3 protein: CASRSSGREQETQYF

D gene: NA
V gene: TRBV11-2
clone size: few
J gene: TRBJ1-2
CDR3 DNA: TGTGCCAGCAGCCCGGACTCCAACTATGGCTACACCTTC
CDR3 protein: CASSPDSNYGYTF

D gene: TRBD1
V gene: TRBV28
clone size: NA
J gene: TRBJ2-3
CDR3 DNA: TGTGCCAGCAGTTTACCCGGGACAGGGGCCACAGATACGCAGTATTTT
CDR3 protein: CASSLPGTGATDTQYF

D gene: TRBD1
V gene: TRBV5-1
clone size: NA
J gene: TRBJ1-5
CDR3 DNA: TGCGCCAGCAGGCTGGGGGACAGGGGATCGGGGGAGCCCCAGCATTTT
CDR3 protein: CASRLGDRGSGEPQHF

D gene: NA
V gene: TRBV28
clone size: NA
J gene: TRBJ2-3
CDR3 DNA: TGTGCCAGCAGTTTATGGACGGCAGGAGGGACAGATACGCAGTATTTT
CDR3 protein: CASSLWTAGGTDTQYF

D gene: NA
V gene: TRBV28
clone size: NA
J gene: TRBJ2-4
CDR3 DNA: TGTGCCAGCAGCAGGGGCGGACGGACAATAGCCAAAAACATTCAGTACTTC
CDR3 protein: CASSRGGRTIAKNIQYF

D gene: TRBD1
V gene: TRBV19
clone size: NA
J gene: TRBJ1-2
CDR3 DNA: TGTGCCAGTAGGTCCGACAGGGGGAAAAGCTATGGCTACACCTTC
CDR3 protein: CASRSDRGKSYGYTF

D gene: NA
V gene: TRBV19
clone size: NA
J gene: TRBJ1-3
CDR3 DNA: TGTGCCAGTAGTGGCCGACAGTCCTTCTCTGGAAACACCATATATTTT
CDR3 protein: CASSGRQSFSGNTIYF

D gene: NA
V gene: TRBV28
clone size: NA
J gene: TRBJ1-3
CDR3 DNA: TGTGCCAGCAGTTTTTTCAGGAGGTCTGGAAACACCATATATTTT
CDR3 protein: CASSFFRRSGNTIYF

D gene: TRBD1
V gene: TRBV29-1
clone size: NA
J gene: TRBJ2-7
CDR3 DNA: TGCAGCGTTGAGTTGGACAGGGGGGCCTACGAGCAGTACTTC
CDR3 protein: CSVELDRGAYEQYF

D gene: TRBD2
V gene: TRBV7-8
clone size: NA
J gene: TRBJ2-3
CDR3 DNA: TGTGCCAGCGGGCCGGGAGGGGACACAGATACGCAGTATTTT
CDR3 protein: CASGPGGDTDTQYF

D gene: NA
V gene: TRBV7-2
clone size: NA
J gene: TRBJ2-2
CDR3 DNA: TGTGCCAGCAGCTTATGGGGGGGCTTCAACACCGGGGAGCTGTTTTTT
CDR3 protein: CASSLWGGFNTGELFF

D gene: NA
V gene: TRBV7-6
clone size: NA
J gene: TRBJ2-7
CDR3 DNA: TGTGCCAGCAGCTTTTCGCGTATCGCGGGATCCCCCTACGAGCAGTACTTC
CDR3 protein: CASSFSRIAGSPYEQYF

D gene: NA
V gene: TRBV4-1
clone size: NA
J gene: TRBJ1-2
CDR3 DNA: TGCGCCAGCAGCTCTCCAGGGAATACGGGCGGCTACACCTTC
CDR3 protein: CASSSPGNTGGYTF

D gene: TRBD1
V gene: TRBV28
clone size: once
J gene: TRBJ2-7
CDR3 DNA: TGTGCCTCCAGGGGGCTCCCCTACGAGCAGTACTTC
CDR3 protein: CASRGLPYEQYF